A single sample gave rise to the 23 T cell receptor beta chains below, sequenced in a study of blood T cell repertoires in COVID-19. Some clones are missing from TCRdb's copy, which holds only in-frame ones; the method was immunoSEQ multiplex PCR. The table shows about 350,000 clones, with about 90% occurring only once. The specimen sequenced was PBMCs or T cells enriched from blood (not recorded which). These receptors were obtained from a woman aged 30 to 39 who had recovered from COVID-19.

The chain links TRBV3-1 (or the pseudogene TRBV3-2) to TRBJ1-5; no clear D. The CDR3 is 14 amino acids. Trimming removed 0 bases at V and 3 bases at J, with 6 bases between. CDR1 is LGHDT, CDR2 YNNKEL, per germline (reference sequence). CDR3 residues: CASSQEPVNQPQHF. CDR3 DNA: TGTGCCAGCAGCCAAGAACCGGTCAATCAGCCCCAGCATTTT.

V is TRBV5-1 and J is TRBJ2-2; 11 bases fit TRBD1. Germline CDR1 is SGHRS and CDR2 is YFSETQ. The CDR3 contains 16 residues. The J segment lost 6 bases and the V segment lost 2 bases, leaving 6 bases of the junction unmatched. CDR3 bases: TGCGCCAGCAGCTTTACCGGGACAGGGGGTTCCGGGGAGCTGTTTTTT. As protein: CASSFTGTGGSGELFF.

This chain uses TRBV9 with TRBJ2-2, with TRBD2 identical over 13 bases. This CDR3 is 19 amino acids long. Germline CDR1 and CDR2: SGDLS and YYNGEE. V trimming: 0 bases; J trimming: 2 bases; junction bases outside the gene matches: 7. This chain's CDR3 is CASSVGGTSGAVNTGELFF. The CDR3 DNA sequence: TGTGCCAGCAGCGTAGGGGGGACTAGCGGGGCGGTAAACACCGGGGAGCTGTTTTTT.

J is TRBJ1-5 and V is TRBV28; D is unresolved. This CDR3 contains 16 residues. V gave up 6 bases and J gave up 6 bases, with 21 bases separating them. CDR1 is MDHEN and CDR2 is SYDVKM in the germline V gene. The CDR3 region is CASRTSIGSFSQPQHF. Here the CDR3 DNA reads TGTGCCAGCAGAACCTCCATCGGGAGTTTTTCTCAGCCCCAGCATTTT.

The chain recombines TRBV29-1 with TRBJ1-1; tentatively, D is TRBD1 (6 bases). The ends were cut back, 1 base at V and 4 bases at J, with 13 bases in the middle. In germline, CDR1 is SQVTM, CDR2 ANQGSEA. The length of the CDR3 is 14 residues. CDR3 region: CSVEVWRQATEAFF. For the CDR3, the DNA is TGCAGCGTTGAAGTCTGGAGACAGGCCACTGAAGCTTTCTTT. Supplemented by reference TRBV29-1 and TRBJ1-1, the full variable domain reads SAVISQKPSRDICQRGTSLTIQCQVDSQVTMMFWYRQQPGQSLTLIATANQGSEATYESGFVIDKFPISRPNLTFSTLTVSNMSPEDSSIYLCSVEVWRQATEAFFGQGTRLTVV.

The chain couples TRBV9 to TRBJ2-1; TRBD1 might be the D (5 bases). The V and J ends lost 0 bases and 5 bases respectively, with 15 bases between them. The germline CDR1 and CDR2 sequences are SGDLS and YYNGEE. The CDR3 is made up of 16 amino acids. CDR3 sequence (DNA): TGTGCCAGCAGCGTAGGTAGTCAGGGTCCGCACAATGAGCAGTTCTTC. Translating gives CASSVGSQGPHNEQFF.

The chain has TRBV7-6 and TRBJ2-3; no reliable D call. CDR1 and CDR2 from the germline V gene are SGHVS and FNYEAQ. V lost 0 bases and J lost 0, with 7 bases in between. The length of the CDR3 is 15 residues. CDR3 DNA sequence: TGTGCCAGCAGCTTAGCGCCGGGTAGCACAGATACGCAGTATTTT. It is translated as CASSLAPGSTDTQYF.

The chain has TRBV2 and TRBJ1-2; 7 bases line up with TRBD1. This CDR3 spans 14 amino acids. The germline V gene has CDR1 SNHLY and CDR2 FYNNEI. V was clipped by 6 bases and J by 4 bases; unmatched bases: 8. CDR3 nucleotides: TGTGCCAGCAGCTTCAACCGGGACAGCTATGGCTACACCTTC. This sequence encodes CASSFNRDSYGYTF.

This chain uses TRBV6-6 with TRBJ1-2, with TRBD1 identical over 9 bases. Looked up from germline, CDR1 is MNHNY and CDR2 is SVGAGI (reference sequence). This CDR3 has 17 residues. Trimming took 5 bases from V and 4 from J; bases not matched to a gene: 14. The CDR3 DNA sequence: TGTGCCAGCAGTCCCACGGGACAGGGCACCCCAGGCTATGGCTACACCTTC. Residues: CASSPTGQGTPGYGYTF.

The gene calls are TRBV9 and TRBJ1-2, with 10 bases fitting TRBD1. The CDR3 is 16 amino acids. Germline V gene sequence: CDR1 SGDLS, CDR2 YYNGEE. The V and J ends lost 3 bases and 2 bases, in that order; junction bases with no gene match: 7. Here the CDR3 reads CASSDAPGQGNYGYTF. CDR3 sequence (DNA): TGTGCCAGCAGCGATGCTCCGGGACAGGGGAACTATGGCTACACCTTC.

This clone was observed once. In DNA form, the CDR3 reads TGTGCCAGCAGCTTACAGGGGGCCGTCGACACCATATATTTT. Amino acids: CASSLQGAVDTIYF. J is TRBJ1-3 and V is TRBV9; 9 bases line up with TRBD1. The CDR3 runs 14 residues. Germline CDR1 SGDLS, CDR2 YYNGEE. Unmatched junction bases numbered 7, after V lost 4 bases and J lost 8 bases.

The chain joins TRBV19 to TRBJ2-3; D possibly corresponds to TRBD2 (6 bases). The CDR3 runs to 15 residues. Trimming took 3 bases from V and 1 from J, leaving 11 bases between them. CDR1 LNHDA and CDR2 SQIVND come from the germline V gene (reference sequence). The CDR3 coding sequence is TGTGCCAGTAGTATTTTAGCGGCCGGCACAGATACGCAGTATTTT. This gives the protein CASSILAAGTDTQYF.

The genes are TRBV28 and TRBJ2-3; TRBD1 agrees at 9 bases. The CDR3 extends over 15 amino acids. Germline V lookup: CDR1 MDHEN, CDR2 SYDVKM. V shed 6 bases and J 1 base; nucleotides not matched to a gene: 5. The CDR3 DNA reads as TGTGCCAGCAGCCAACAGGGGGCCGGCACAGATACGCAGTATTTT. Its protein is CASSQQGAGTDTQYF. The whole variable domain, filled in from reference TRBV28 and TRBJ2-3, reads DVKVTQSSRYLVKRTGEKVFLECVQDMDHENMFWYRQDPGLGLRLIYFSYDVKMKEKGDIPEGYSVSREKKERFSLILESASTNQTSMYLCASSQQGAGTDTQYFGPGTRLTVL.

V and J are TRBV9 and TRBJ2-2; D perhaps matches TRBD2 (6 bases). Trimming took 2 bases from V and 0 from J, leaving 17 bases between them. Germline CDR1 is SGDLS and CDR2 is YYNGEE. CDR3 length: 18 residues. CDR3 in amino acids: CASSVMRMGGANTGELFF. CDR3 coding DNA: TGTGCCAGCAGCGTGATGAGGATGGGCGGGGCGAACACCGGGGAGCTGTTTTTT.

This clone has just one count. This chain connects TRBV5-1 to TRBJ1-3; D is possibly TRBD1 (6 bases). This CDR3 is 17 amino acids long. V shed 3 bases and J shed 0 bases, with 16 bases lying between them. Germline V gene sequence: CDR1 SGHRS, CDR2 YFSETQ. Here the CDR3 reads CASSSRAGALSGNTIYF. Written as DNA, the CDR3 is TGCGCCAGCAGCTCCCGCGCGGGGGCCCTCTCTGGAAACACCATATATTTT.

The chain is built from TRBV19 and TRBJ2-5; D perhaps matches TRBD2 (5 bases). The germline gives CDR1 LNHDA, CDR2 SQIVND (reference sequence). V lost 7 bases to trimming and J lost 1 base, with 13 bases between them. The CDR3 extends over 14 amino acids. As DNA, the CDR3 is TGTGCCAGTAACGATCCGGGGTTCCAAGAGACCCAGTACTTC. This gives the protein CASNDPGFQETQYF.

V is TRBV28 and J is TRBJ2-7; D might be TRBD1 (5 bases). The CDR3 runs 11 residues. Germline CDR1 reads MDHEN; CDR2 reads SYDVKM. V lost 3 bases to trimming and J lost 9 bases, with 9 bases between them. The CDR3 sequence: CASSLQGSQYF. In DNA form, the CDR3 reads TGTGCCAGCAGTTTGCAGGGTTCGCAGTACTTC.

This rearrangement joins TRBV19 to TRBJ2-2, with 8 bases aligning to TRBD1. Per germline, CDR1 LNHDA and CDR2 SQIVND (reference sequence). This CDR3 has 19 residues. With 4 bases clipped from V and 1 base from J, the junction kept 14 bases outside the gene matches. The CDR3 DNA follows: TGTGCCAGTAGTAACGAAGGCAGGGGGCCCCGCGAGAACACCGGGGAGCTGTTTTTT. This translates into CASSNEGRGPRENTGELFF.

This clone is a singleton in its sample. The V gene is TRBV30, the J gene TRBJ2-5; D unresolved. V dropped 3 bases and J dropped 2 bases, with 7 bases sitting between them. This CDR3 is built from 12 residues. Germline values: CDR1 GTSNPN, CDR2 SVGIG (reference sequence). In DNA form, the CDR3 reads TGTGCCTGGAGACCAGGACAAGAGACCCAGTACTTC. Translating it yields CAWRPGQETQYF.

The chain links TRBV11-2 to TRBJ2-2; a possible D gene is TRBD2 (6 bases). Per the germline V gene, CDR1 is SGHAT and CDR2 is FQNNGV. V was pared by 5 bases and J by 2 bases, with 9 bases between. The CDR3 extends over 14 amino acids. Here the CDR3 DNA reads TGTGCCAGCAGCGGGGACTTAAACACCGGGGAGCTGTTTTTT. The encoded protein is CASSGDLNTGELFF.

This sequence joins TRBV29-1 and TRBJ2-3, with D maybe TRBD2 (7 bases). This CDR3 contains 11 residues. V lost 6 bases and J 9 bases, leaving 13 bases between the germline ends. The germline V gene encodes CDR1 SQVTM and CDR2 ANQGSEA. CDR3 amino acids: CSVGTGGTQYF. For the CDR3, the DNA is TGCAGCGTCGGGACGGGGGGCACGCAGTATTTT.

The chain recombines TRBV2 with TRBJ1-6; D gene uncertain. Trimming stripped 6 bases from V and 0 bases from J, with 9 bases between. This CDR3 comprises 15 residues. Germline V gene sequence: CDR1 SNHLY, CDR2 FYNNEI. DNA for the CDR3: TGTGCCAGCAGATCGAGGAGCTCCTATAATTCACCCCTCCACTTT. Translating gives CASRSRSSYNSPLHF.

This chain joins TRBV12-3 or TRBV12-4 and TRBJ2-7; 7 bases match TRBD1. This CDR3 is 12 amino acids long. J lost 6 bases, V lost 6 bases, and 5 bases had no gene match. In nucleotides, the CDR3 is TGTGCCAGCAGCAAAGGGACAGTCGAGCAGTACTTC. Translating it yields CASSKGTVEQYF.